A single sample gave rise to the 11 T cell receptor beta chains below, sequenced in a study of T cells after posttransplantation cyclophosphamide. Sequencing was performed with immunoSEQ multiplex PCR; in TCRdb, only in-frame clones are kept and a portion is missing. This table holds around 17,000 clones, over 60% found once. Busulfan-fludarabine conditioning, marrow transplant, and cyclophosphamide on days +3 and +4 were administered. Sequencing used CD8+ T cells sorted from PBMCs, obtained approximately 2,000 days after a stem cell transplant with posttransplant cyclophosphamide. Source of these receptors: a female patient between 40 and 50 years old who received an allogeneic stem cell transplant from a related donor, was CMV-positive, and had no GVHD. The graft donor may account for some of the T cells.

The genes are TRBV19 and TRBJ1-2, with 9 nucleotides matching TRBD1. Unmatched junction bases numbered 7, after V lost 5 bases and J lost 6 bases. The CDR3 length is 14 residues. Germline CDR1 reads LNHDA; CDR2 reads SQIVND (reference sequence). CDR3 DNA sequence: TGTGCCAGTAGTTCTTGGACAGGGGTTGATGGCTACACCTTC. It specifies CASSSWTGVDGYTF.

The chain carries TRBV19 and TRBJ1-2; 8 nucleotides line up with TRBD1. CDR1 LNHDA and CDR2 SQIVND come from the germline V gene (reference sequence). With 0 bases clipped from V and 2 bases from J, the junction kept 5 bases outside the gene matches. CDR3 length: 16 residues. This CDR3 is CASSIETGEFNYGYTF. For the CDR3, the DNA is TGTGCCAGTAGTATAGAGACAGGGGAGTTCAACTATGGCTACACCTTC.

This chain uses TRBV9 with TRBJ2-2; D not certain. The CDR3 totals 14 residues. Germline V lookup: CDR1 SGDLS, CDR2 YYNGEE. Trimming took 6 bases from V and 5 from J, leaving 14 bases between them. The CDR3 here is CASNDGHDTGELFF. CDR3 DNA sequence: TGTGCCAGCAACGATGGCCACGATACCGGGGAGCTGTTTTTT.

V is TRBV7-8 and J is TRBJ1-2; TRBD1 is a possible D gene (6 bases). CDR1 is SGHVS, CDR2 FQNEAQ, per germline. Deletions cut 8 bases from V and 5 bases from J, with 15 bases between. The CDR3 has 13 residues. In DNA, the CDR3 is TGTGCCAGCCGGTTGGGGGGGGCTTATGGCTACACCTTC. Residues: CASRLGGAYGYTF.

This rearrangement joins TRBV21-1 to TRBJ1-6. TRBV21-1 is a known pseudogene. The CDR3 consists of 19 residues. CDR3 sequence reads: CASSLRAREYPPYNSPLHF. The CDR3 coding sequence is TGTGCCAGCAGCCTTCGGGCGAGGGAGTATCCCCCCTATAATTCACCCCTCCACTTT.

CDR3 sequence (DNA): TGCGCCAGCAGCTTGAGACAGGGGACGAACTATGGCTACACCTTC. It yields the protein CASSLRQGTNYGYTF. The chain joins TRBV5-1 to TRBJ1-2; 8 bases map to TRBD1. Germline V gene data show CDR1 as SGHRS and CDR2 as YFSETQ. The CDR3 totals 15 residues. V dropped 1 base and J dropped 2; count of bases not matched to a gene: 4.

The chain employs TRBV7-9 and TRBJ1-5, with D unresolved. Trimming pared 9 bases from V and 0 bases from J, leaving 9 bases between. Looked up from germline, CDR1 is SEHNR and CDR2 is FQNEAQ (reference sequence). The CDR3 sequence is 13 residues long. The CDR3 loop reads CASRGDSNQPQHF. The CDR3 coding sequence is TGTGCCAGTCGGGGTGATAGCAATCAGCCCCAGCATTTT.

The chain links TRBV27 to TRBJ1-2; 10 nucleotides agree with TRBD1. This CDR3 comprises 14 residues. Per the germline V gene, CDR1 is MNHEY and CDR2 is SMNVEV (reference sequence). The V and J ends lost 4 bases and 6 bases, in that order; junction bases with no gene match: 5. The CDR3: CASSSPDRGHGYTF. The CDR3 nucleotides are TGTGCCAGCAGTTCCCCAGACAGGGGGCATGGCTACACCTTC.

This clone was seen only once. The V and J genes are TRBV4-1 and TRBJ2-7; 7 nucleotides line up with TRBD1. V was pared by 0 bases and J by 3 bases, with 5 bases of the junction left unmatched. In germline, CDR1 is MGHRA, CDR2 YSYEKL. The CDR3 runs 15 residues. The CDR3 region is CASSQDGQGVYEQYF. Written as DNA, the CDR3 is TGCGCCAGCAGCCAAGATGGGCAGGGGGTCTACGAGCAGTACTTC.

This clone has only a few counts. The V and J genes are TRBV2 and TRBJ2-3, with D maybe TRBD2 (6 bases). Trimming took 6 bases from V and 1 from J, leaving 17 bases between them. The CDR3 covers 16 residues. The germline CDR1 and CDR2 sequences are SNHLY and FYNNEI. The CDR3 DNA sequence: TGTGCCAGCAGCTTCCCGGGTAGCGGACGCACAGATACGCAGTATTTT. This gives the protein CASSFPGSGRTDTQYF. Filled out from reference TRBV2 and TRBJ2-3, the complete variable domain reads EPEVTQTPSHQVTQMGQEVILRCVPISNHLYFYWYRQILGQKVEFLVSFYNNEISEKSEIFDDQFSVERPDGSNFTLKIRSTKLEDSAMYFCASSFPGSGRTDTQYFGPGTRLTVL.

CDR3 sequence: CATRGLENIQYF. CDR3 bases: TGTGCCACCCGGGGTCTAGAGAACATTCAGTACTTC. The chain carries TRBV27 and TRBJ2-4; TRBD2 might be the D (5 bases). V lost 10 bases and J 7 bases, leaving 14 bases between the germline ends. Germline CDR1 and CDR2: MNHEY and SMNVEV (reference sequence). The CDR3 contains 12 residues.